This is a list of T cell receptor beta chains from one sample in a study of cytomegalovirus exposure and HLA in healthy donors. TCRdb's copy holds only in-frame clones and misses some; the assay was immunoSEQ multiplex PCR. The sample includes approximately 150,000 clones, roughly four fifths of them seen just once. The sequenced sample consisted of PBMCs. The receptors were sampled from an older woman in good health and CMV-seropositive. Each CDR3 is given with its conserved first and last residue. Fields, in order: D gene, clone size, J gene, V gene, CDR3 protein, CDR3 DNA. A D gene is named only where the DNA matches it firmly. The size field is filled for only some rows; it gives once, few, many or a size class.

>TRBD2|.|TRBJ2-7|TRBV19
CASSMASGNEQYF
TGCGCCAGTAGTATGGCTAGCGGGAACGAGCAGTACTTC
>.|.|TRBJ1-1|TRBV19
CASSIWGLGLNTEAFF
TGTGCCAGTAGTATCTGGGGCCTAGGCCTGAACACTGAAGCTTTCTTT
>.|.|TRBJ1-2|TRBV5-4
CASSLRGDYFNYGYTF
TGTGCCAGCAGCTTGCGTGGGGACTACTTTAACTATGGCTACACCTTC
>.|few|TRBJ1-2|TRBV4-1
CASSRSAGGPESGYTF
TGCGCCAGCAGCCGGAGTGCGGGAGGGCCTGAGAGTGGCTACACCTTC
>.|.|TRBJ1-3|TRBV9
CASSVWSDNPSGNTIYF
TGTGCCAGCAGCGTATGGTCAGACAACCCCTCTGGAAACACCATATATTTT
>.|few|TRBJ2-5|TRBV18
CASSPLGGEETQYF
TGTGCCAGCTCACCGCTCGGGGGAGAAGAGACCCAGTACTTC
>TRBD2|.|TRBJ2-1|TRBV7-3
CASSGLAGGYNEQFF
TGTGCCAGCAGCGGACTAGCGGGGGGTTACAATGAGCAGTTCTTC
>.|.|TRBJ2-6|TRBV7-9
CASSFGLGANVLTF
TGTGCCAGCAGCTTCGGGTTGGGGGCCAACGTCCTGACTTTC
>.|.|TRBJ1-1|TRBV19
CASSPVPAANTEAFF
TGTGCCAGTTCTCCTGTCCCGGCGGCCAACACTGAAGCTTTCTTT
>.|.|TRBJ2-1|TRBV29-1
CSVVLALNWNEQFF
TGCAGCGTTGTCCTAGCATTAAATTGGAATGAGCAGTTCTTC
>.|.|TRBJ1-5|TRBV28
CASSEDSLSNQPQHF
TGTGCCAGCAGTGAAGACAGTCTTAGCAATCAGCCCCAGCATTTT
>TRBD2|.|TRBJ2-1|TRBV7-3
CASSQTSGSTEQFF
TGTGCCAGCAGCCAGACTAGCGGGAGCACTGAGCAGTTCTTC
>TRBD1|.|TRBJ1-3|TRBV28
CASSFSDRDRNTIYF
TGTGCCAGCAGTTTCTCGGACAGGGATAGAAACACCATATATTTT
>.|.|TRBJ2-2|TRBV6-5
CASSYRGGELFF
TGTGCCAGCAGTTACAGGGGCGGGGAGCTGTTTTTT
>.|.|TRBJ2-4|TRBV2
CASSYSSSKDIQYF
TGTGCCAGCAGCTATTCTAGTAGTAAGGACATTCAGTACTTC
>.|.|TRBJ2-5|TRBV4-1
CASSQEGRNQETQYF
TGCGCCAGCAGCCAGGAGGGACGGAATCAAGAGACCCAGTACTTC
>.|.|TRBJ2-1|TRBV7-3
CASSLTGGELGEQFF
TGTGCCAGCAGCTTAACGGGCGGGGAGTTAGGTGAGCAGTTCTTC
>.|.|TRBJ1-1|TRBV7-2
CASSQQGTAEAFF
TGTGCCAGCAGCCAACAGGGTACCGCTGAAGCTTTCTTT
>TRBD1|.|TRBJ2-7|TRBV28
CASRIGQGAYEQYF
TGTGCCAGCAGGATAGGACAGGGGGCCTACGAGCAGTACTTC
>TRBD2|.|TRBJ2-1|TRBV7-6
CASSPSGLDIYNEQFF
TGTGCCAGCAGCCCCTCGGGACTAGATATCTACAATGAGCAGTTCTTC
>.|.|TRBJ2-5|TRBV14
CASSFGIETQYF
TGTGCCAGCAGTTTCGGGATCGAGACCCAGTACTTC
>TRBD1|.|TRBJ2-7|TRBV30
CAWSGDRDEQYF
TGTGCCTGGAGCGGGGACAGGGACGAGCAGTACTTC
>TRBD2|.|TRBJ2-7|TRBV29-1
CSVETLTSGDYEQYF
TGCAGCGTTGAGACACTGACTAGCGGAGACTACGAGCAGTACTTC
>.|.|TRBJ2-1|TRBV9
CASSDPGRGYNEQFF
TGTGCCAGCAGCGATCCGGGGAGGGGGTACAATGAGCAGTTCTTC
>TRBD1|.|TRBJ1-3|TRBV7-9
CASSLEGQGGNTIYF
TGTGCCAGCAGCTTAGAGGGACAGGGTGGAAACACCATATATTTT
>.|.|TRBJ2-3|TRBV6-5
CASSYSKGATDTQYF
TGTGCCAGCAGTTACTCGAAAGGGGCGACAGATACGCAGTATTTT
>TRBD1|.|TRBJ1-1|TRBV5-1
CASTSGTGVMNTEAFF
TGCGCCAGCACGTCCGGGACAGGGGTCATGAACACTGAAGCTTTCTTT
>.|.|TRBJ2-7|TRBV5-1
CASSLDGRVYEQYF
TGCGCCAGCAGCTTGGATGGCAGGGTGTACGAGCAGTACTTC